The clone carrying this T cell receptor beta chain came up many times. The data are from a study of T-cell reconstitution after alpha-beta-depleted transplantation in children. Germline V gene lookup returns CDR1 KGHSH and CDR2 LQKENI. The CDR3 totals 13 residues. The V segment lost 8 bases and the J segment 6 bases; nucleotides outside the gene matches: 6. Molecular barcoding with unique molecular identifiers was used for the TCRbeta library. TCRdb reprocessed the PCR reads with MiXCR, giving one entry per CDR3 protein. The sample records a few hundred thousand distinct CDR3 sequences, approximately 12% being singletons.

This specimen consisted of PBMCs from the stem cell graft donor, obtained from the stem cell graft. V usage is TRBV18 and J usage is TRBJ1-1, with 10 positions matching TRBD1. The source is a human donor who donated a stem cell graft to a child with combined immunodeficiency. The CDR3 loop reads CASSPGQGAEAFF. DNA of the CDR3: TGTGCCAGCAGTCCAGGACAGGGGGCTGAAGCTTTCTTT.